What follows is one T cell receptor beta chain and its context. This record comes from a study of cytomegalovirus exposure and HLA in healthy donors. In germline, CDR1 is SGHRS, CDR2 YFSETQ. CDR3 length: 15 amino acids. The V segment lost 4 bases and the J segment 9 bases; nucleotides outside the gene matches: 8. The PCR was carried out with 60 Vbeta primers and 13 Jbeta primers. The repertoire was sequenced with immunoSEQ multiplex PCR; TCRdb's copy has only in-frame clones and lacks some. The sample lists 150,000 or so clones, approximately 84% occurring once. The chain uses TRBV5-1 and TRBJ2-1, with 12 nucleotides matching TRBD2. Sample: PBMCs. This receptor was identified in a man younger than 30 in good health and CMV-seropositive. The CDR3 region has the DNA TGCGCCAGCAGCCCAACTAGCGGGGGGTTAGGTGAGCAGTTCTTC. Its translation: CASSPTSGGLGEQFF.